This TCR beta chain stems from a study of T cells in Graves' hyperthyroidism and ophthalmopathy. Study findings and constraints: The model foresaw ophthalmopathy a median around 6.4 months prior to onset. Blood also showed most of the thyroid clonotypes that were expanded above 0.001.

This clonotype occurred a few times. Its antigen is unknown. RNA transcripts provided the source from which TCR beta CDR3 regions were amplified. HTBI primers were used for first-round RT-PCR of the TCR CDR3. Via MiXCR, TCRdb re-called the multiplex PCR reads, giving one row per CDR3 protein. Of some 770,000 distinct CDR3 sequences listed, about a sixth are singletons. V was clipped by 6 bases and J by 8 bases; unmatched bases: 12. Germline CDR1 and CDR2: SGHVS and FQNEAQ. This CDR3 region has 15 residues. The V call is TRBV7-8, the J call TRBJ2-1; the match to TRBD1 covers 8 bases. The clonotype comes from a man aged 18 to 29 with Graves' hyperthyroidism. Material: blood. CDR3: CASSLQTGTGYEQFF. The DNA for the CDR3 is TGTGCCAGCAGTCTCCAAACCGGGACAGGCTATGAGCAGTTCTTC. Complete variable domain (other parts from reference TRBV7-8 and TRBJ2-1): GAGVSQSPRYKVAKRGQDVALRCDPISGHVSLFWYQQALGQGPEFLTYFQNEAQLDKSGLPSDRFFAERPEGSVSTLKIQRTQQEDSAVYLCASSLQTGTGYEQFFGPGTRLTVL.